Below are 13 T cell receptor beta chains sequenced from a single sample in a study of long-term antiretroviral therapy in people with HIV (dated by TCRdb to 2021 to 2024). The immunoSEQ hsTCRB v3.0 assay was used at survey level resolution to sequence the TRB variable region. Held by TCRdb, this immuneACCESS table contains in-frame sequences only and omits some clones. Under half of the omission traces to an unresolved V gene where checked; the cause of the rest is unknown. A total of 30,000 to 40,000 clones appear in this sample, 83% of them only once. The top ten constitute over 6.5% of the sample. The sequencing here drew on unsorted PBMCs, taken 0.4 years before starting antiretroviral therapy. The source of these receptors is a man aged 18 to 30 with HIV.

This chain uses TRBV18 with TRBJ2-1, with TRBD2 matching over 7 bases. V trimming: 3 bases; J trimming: 5 bases; junction bases outside the gene matches: 10. Looked up from germline, CDR1 is KGHSH and CDR2 is LQKENI. CDR3 size: 16 residues. In nucleotides, the CDR3 is TGTGCCAGCTCACCCCCCGGCGGGGGTTTGCACAATGAGCAGTTCTTC. It translates to CASSPPGGGLHNEQFF.

The chain couples TRBV6-1 to TRBJ1-1; 9 bases match TRBD1. The V and J ends lost 3 bases and 4 bases, in that order; junction bases with no gene match: 6. The CDR3 totals 15 residues. Germline-derived CDR1 and CDR2 are MNHNS and SASEGT. The CDR3 is CASSDRDRVGTEAFF. The CDR3 nucleotides are TGTGCCAGCAGTGACCGGGACAGGGTGGGCACTGAAGCTTTCTTT.

The J gene is TRBJ1-6, the V gene TRBV2; D is undetermined. Germline V gene lookup returns CDR1 SNHLY and CDR2 FYNNEI. V lost 2 bases and J lost 7, with 9 bases in between. The CDR3 loop spans 14 amino acids. This CDR3 reads CASSELPGNSPLHF. In DNA, the CDR3 is TGTGCCAGCAGTGAATTGCCCGGAAATTCACCCCTCCACTTT.

The chain joins TRBV2 to TRBJ2-7; D may match TRBD1 or TRBD2 (5 bases each). This CDR3 contains 12 residues. Per germline, CDR1 SNHLY and CDR2 FYNNEI. The ends were cut back, 7 bases at V and 3 bases at J, with 10 bases in the middle. The CDR3 nucleotides read TGTGCCAGCAATCCTGGGGGCTACGAGCAGTACTTC. Residues: CASNPGGYEQYF.

In this sample, this clone turned up a few times. Distinct nucleotide sequences in the sample also encode this CDR3. The gene calls are TRBV18 and TRBJ1-1; no clear D. V gave up 4 bases and J gave up 4 bases, with 7 bases separating them. Germline CDR1 KGHSH, CDR2 LQKENI. This CDR3 has 12 residues. The DNA for the CDR3 is TGTGCCAGCTCACAAGACACCACTGAAGCTTTCTTT. Translated: CASSQDTTEAFF.

The sample holds one count of this clone. The J gene is TRBJ2-1, the V gene TRBV5-1; TRBD1 aligns across 12 bases. Germline CDR1 and CDR2: SGHRS and YFSETQ. The CDR3 extends over 15 amino acids. Trimming removed 0 bases from V and 7 bases from J; junction bases left unmatched: 2. Written as DNA, the CDR3 is TGCGCCAGCAGCTTGGCGGGACAGGGGGCAAATGAGCAGTTCTTC. It specifies CASSLAGQGANEQFF.

V is TRBV5-8 and J is TRBJ1-1; the D is unclear. V was pared by 4 bases and J by 1 base, with 11 bases between. The CDR3 is made up of 14 amino acids. Germline assignment: CDR1 SGHTS and CDR2 YDEGEE. This CDR3 is CASSPGPRNTEAFF. CDR3 bases: TGTGCCAGCAGCCCTGGGCCGAGGAACACTGAAGCTTTCTTT. The full variable domain, with the rest looked up from reference TRBV5-8 and TRBJ1-1, is EAGVTQSPTHLIKTRGQQATLRCSPISGHTSVYWYQQALGLGLQFLLWYDEGEERNRGNFPPRFSGRQFPNYSSELNVNALELEDSALYLCASSPGPRNTEAFFGQGTRLTVV.

The gene calls are TRBV10-3 and TRBJ2-3; D is possibly TRBD1 (5 bases). The CDR3 consists of 14 residues. The germline CDR1 and CDR2 sequences are ENHRY and SYGVKD. The V end was cut by 2 bases, the J end by 6 bases, with 12 bases between. The CDR3 nucleotides are TGTGCCATCAGTGAGGGTCCAGGGTTGGATACGCAGTATTTT. Translation: CAISEGPGLDTQYF.

This clone was seen only a few times. The V gene is TRBV2, the J gene TRBJ1-5; 10 bases align to TRBD1. Looked up from germline, CDR1 is SNHLY and CDR2 is FYNNEI. V dropped 3 bases and J dropped 4; count of bases not matched to a gene: 3. The length of the CDR3 is 15 residues. The CDR3 loop reads CASSDRTGGNQPQHF. CDR3 coding DNA: TGTGCCAGCAGTGACAGGACAGGGGGAAATCAGCCCCAGCATTTT.

This clone appeared a few times. The chain couples TRBV10-3 to TRBJ2-7, with D possibly being TRBD1 (6 bases). CDR3 length equals 14 residues. Germline V CDR1 and CDR2: ENHRY, SYGVKD. Trimming took 6 bases from V and 1 from J, leaving 13 bases between them. CDR3 sequence: CAISLGQGSYEQYF. DNA for the CDR3: TGTGCCATCAGCCTTGGGCAGGGGTCCTACGAGCAGTACTTC.

The chain is built from TRBV7-2 and TRBJ1-3; tentative D call: TRBD1 (5 bases). The V gene's germline CDR1 is SGHTA and CDR2 FQGNSA. The CDR3 loop spans 17 amino acids. The V end lost 2 bases, the J end lost 0 bases, and 14 bases lay between the germline ends. The CDR3 DNA is TGTGCCAGCAGCTTAAGGGGAATTCTTGACTCTGGAAACACCATATATTTT. Translating it yields CASSLRGILDSGNTIYF. The whole variable domain, filled in from reference TRBV7-2 and TRBJ1-3, reads GAGVSQSPSNKVTEKGKDVELRCDPISGHTALYWYRQSLGQGLEFLIYFQGNSAPDKSGLPSDRFSAERTGGSVSTLTIQRTQQEDSAVYLCASSLRGILDSGNTIYFGEGSWLTVV.

V and J are TRBV7-2 and TRBJ1-1, with unresolved D. Germline CDR1 and CDR2: SGHTA and FQGNSA. This CDR3 spans 14 amino acids. V was trimmed by 2 bases and J by 3 bases, leaving 10 bases between them. The CDR3 DNA sequence: TGTGCCAGCAGCTTATTTGCAGAAGACACTGAAGCTTTCTTT. Its translation: CASSLFAEDTEAFF.

The chain has TRBV7-2 and TRBJ2-5; D perhaps matches TRBD2 (7 bases). The CDR3 extends over 14 amino acids. The V end lost 5 bases, the J end lost 4 bases, and 14 bases lay between the germline ends. Per germline, CDR1 SGHTA and CDR2 FQGNSA. The CDR3 region has the DNA TGTGCCAGCAGCCCGAGAAGGGGGGGAGAGACCCAGTACTTC. This translates into CASSPRRGGETQYF.